Listed below are T cell receptor beta chains from one sample, sequenced in a study of CD8+ T cells in alopecia areata. Generated by immunoSEQ multiplex PCR, the TCRdb table keeps only in-frame clones and is missing some. In the table there are about 210,000 clones, around 65% of which are singletons. The sequencing used CD4+ T cells sorted from blood, collected at week 4, from a patient treated with tofacitinib. The source of these receptors is a human donor with alopecia areata. CDR3s include the opening cysteine and the closing phenylalanine or tryptophan. D genes are given only for firm matches. For some rows the clone size is stated as once, few or many, or as a class when expanded; others skip it.

d_call	v_call	cdr3_length	j_call	clone_size	cdr3_aa	cdr3_nt
TRBD2	TRBV2	16	TRBJ2-3	-	CASSEASGTNTDTQYF	TGTGCCAGCAGTGAAGCGTCCGGGACTAACACAGATACGCAGTATTTT
-	TRBV5-1	14	TRBJ2-3	once	CAGSARGGADTQYF	TGCGCCGGCAGCGCCAGGGGGGGCGCAGATACGCAGTATTTT
-	TRBV23-1	12	TRBJ1-2	-	CASTLVGEGYTF	TGCGCCAGCACCCTAGTCGGGGAAGGCTACACCTTC
-	TRBV6-5	15	TRBJ2-3	-	CASSYGRPRTDTQYF	TGTGCCAGCAGTTACGGCAGGCCCCGCACAGATACGCAGTATTTT
-	TRBV7-7	13	TRBJ2-5	-	CASSPDWQETQYF	TGTGCTAGCAGCCCGGACTGGCAAGAGACCCAGTACTTC
-	TRBV6-5	12	TRBJ2-7	-	CASGGQSYEQYF	TGTGCCAGCGGCGGACAGTCCTACGAGCAGTACTTC
TRBD1	TRBV10-3	16	TRBJ2-7	-	CAISEPPGQGSYEQYF	TGTGCCATCAGTGAGCCCCCGGGACAGGGAAGCTACGAGCAGTACTTC
-	TRBV25-1	18	TRBJ2-1	-	CASSSTLGGAGGIYEQFF	TGTGCCAGCAGTTCTACCTTGGGGGGGGCCGGTGGTATCTATGAGCAGTTCTTC
-	TRBV6-5	15	TRBJ1-6	-	CASTLGGIYNSPLHF	TGTGCCAGCACCCTGGGGGGTATTTATAATTCACCCCTCCACTTT
-	TRBV9	13	TRBJ2-3	-	CASSVASTDTQYF	TGTGCCAGCAGCGTAGCTAGCACAGATACGCAGTATTTT
-	TRBV10-3	16	TRBJ2-6	-	CAISDSGVPGANVLTF	TGTGCCATCAGTGACTCAGGGGTCCCTGGGGCCAACGTCCTGACTTTC